This TCR beta chain was retrieved from a study of shared clonotypes between healthy human individuals. Study-level findings and limits: Researchers sampled blood only, noting tissue repertoires likely differ. Clonotype sharing among donors likely depends on sequencing depth.

Trimming left V 4 bases short and J 0 bases short, with 10 bases between. The CDR3 contains 15 residues. Germline assignment: CDR1 LGHNA and CDR2 YNFKEQ. Concerning this clone: As yet, its antigen is unknown.

It was across several immunoSEQ plates that each subset's genomic DNA was evenly split. Profiling relied on immunoSEQ multiplex PCR, and the TCRdb table lists in-frame clones only, not all of them. This sample has approximately 2.3 million clones, with 85% to 95% found just once. The sequence was obtained from a man aged 18 to 35 in good health. Some clones in this sample may be carry-over from other donors' samples. Source material: naive CD4+ T cells from PBMCs. As to subset: CD45RA+ positively selected. V gene TRBV4-2 combines with J gene TRBJ2-1; perhaps TRBD2 as D (5 bases). The CDR3 loop reads CASSPRGSSYNEQFF. CDR3 bases: TGTGCCAGCAGCCCTCGGGGTAGCTCCTACAATGAGCAGTTCTTC.